A single sample gave rise to the 14 T cell receptor beta chains below, sequenced in a study of CD8 T cells in ankylosing spondylitis. TCRdb passed the 5' RACE reads through MiXCR, listing each CDR3 protein once. Seen here are roughly 180,000 distinct CDR3 sequences, 10% to 15% observed once, and the top ten hold approximately 10%. Sequencing input: blood, either unsorted or a sorted T cell fraction (not recorded which). The receptors come from a female donor with ankylosing spondylitis or in good health (not recorded which).

A few counts support this clonotype. This sequence joins TRBV30 and TRBJ2-1; maybe TRBD1 (5 bases). Germline V gene data show CDR1 as GTSNPN and CDR2 as SVGIG (reference sequence). Trimming took off 2 bases at V and 3 bases at J, with 14 bases between the two ends. The length of the CDR3 is 15 residues. CDR3 loop: CAWSIVGVVYNEQFF. The CDR3 region has the DNA TGTGCCTGGAGTATTGTAGGGGTAGTCTACAATGAGCAGTTCTTC.

The rearrangement links TRBV29-1 to TRBJ2-7; tentative D call: TRBD1 (5 bases). V lost 3 bases and J lost 6, with 21 bases in between. The CDR3 extends over 15 amino acids. Germline loops: CDR1 SQVTM, CDR2 ANQGSEA. CDR3 sequence reads: CSVEMKSGPRGEQYF. The CDR3 bases are TGCAGCGTTGAGATGAAATCCGGGCCTAGGGGCGAGCAGTACTTC.

This clonotype was counted ten times or more. The chain combines TRBV5-1 with TRBJ2-7; D might be TRBD1 (5 bases). Germline loops: CDR1 SGHRS, CDR2 YFSETQ. The CDR3 runs 15 residues. V was trimmed by 3 bases and J by 2 bases, leaving 15 bases between them. Here the CDR3 reads CASSWGTAVTYEQYF. CDR3 sequence (DNA): TGCGCCAGCAGCTGGGGCACGGCGGTTACCTACGAGCAGTACTTC.

Ten or more counts support this clonotype. The chain uses TRBV10-3 and TRBJ1-3; no reliable D call. The germline gives CDR1 ENHRY, CDR2 SYGVKD. V lost 10 bases and J lost 1, with 8 bases in between. The CDR3 length is 12 residues. CDR3 DNA sequence: TGTGCCACTAAACTGTCTGGAAACACCATATATTTT. Its translation is CATKLSGNTIYF.

The rearrangement joins TRBV12-3 or TRBV12-4 to TRBJ2-1, with 9 bases matching TRBD2. This CDR3 has 17 residues. The junction had 12 bases not matched to a gene; V was cut back by 0 bases and J by 9 bases. In DNA, the CDR3 is TGTGCCAGCAGTTTAGCTAGCGGGGGTGAGCTTCTCGGTGAGCAGTTCTTC. Translation: CASSLASGGELLGEQFF.

Many counts were recorded for this clonotype. The chain recombines TRBV2 with TRBJ2-7; 8 bases map to TRBD1. This CDR3 has 12 amino acids. Germline values: CDR1 SNHLY, CDR2 FYNNEI. Trimming at V came to 3 bases and at J to 7 bases, leaving 2 bases not matched to a gene. CDR3 amino acids: CASSEDRVEQYF. For the CDR3, the DNA is TGTGCCAGCAGTGAGGACAGGGTAGAGCAGTACTTC. The variable domain in full, with the rest retrieved from reference TRBV2 and TRBJ2-7, is EPEVTQTPSHQVTQMGQEVILRCVPISNHLYFYWYRQILGQKVEFLVSFYNNEISEKSEIFDDQFSVERPDGSNFTLKIRSTKLEDSAMYFCASSEDRVEQYFGPGTRLTVT.

This chain connects TRBV27 to TRBJ1-4, with no clear D. Germline V gene sequence: CDR1 MNHEY, CDR2 SMNVEV (reference sequence). V was pared by 5 bases and J by 8 bases, with 9 bases between. The CDR3 sequence is 12 residues long. CDR3 sequence reads: CASSATREKLFF. The CDR3 region has the DNA TGTGCCAGCAGTGCGACAAGGGAAAAACTGTTTTTT.

This clonotype has a count of ten or more. The rearrangement links TRBV5-1 to TRBJ1-1; D may be TRBD1 (6 bases). Trimming took off 0 bases at V and 4 bases at J, with 13 bases between the two ends. The CDR3 contains 15 residues. Germline-derived CDR1 and CDR2 are SGHRS and YFSETQ. CDR3 amino acids: CASSLDGQGITEAFF. The CDR3, as DNA: TGCGCCAGCAGCTTGGATGGTCAGGGGATCACTGAAGCTTTCTTT.

This clonotype was seen repeatedly, ten times or more. The chain is built from TRBV7-2 and TRBJ2-3; 14 nucleotides agree with TRBD2. CDR1 and CDR2 from the germline V gene are SGHTA and FQGNSA. Trimming took 5 bases from V and 4 from J; bases not matched to a gene: 2. CDR3 length: 15 amino acids. CDR3 bases: TGTGCCAGCAGCCCGGGACTAGCGGGAGCAGATACGCAGTATTTT. Encoded protein: CASSPGLAGADTQYF.

This clonotype was recorded many times. The chain links TRBV20-1 to TRBJ2-5; 11 bases map to TRBD2. This CDR3 is 17 amino acids long. The germline V gene encodes CDR1 DFQATT and CDR2 SNEGSKA (reference sequence). V lost 5 bases to trimming and J lost 0 bases; unmatched junction nucleotides: 11. CDR3 bases: TGCAGTGCTCTTCTAGCGGGAGGCACAGGGTACCAAGAGACCCAGTACTTC. Translated, it gives CSALLAGGTGYQETQYF.

This clonotype was observed at least ten times. The chain couples TRBV7-2 to TRBJ1-6; D might be TRBD1 (5 bases). Germline V gives CDR1 SGHTA, CDR2 FQGNSA. Between the trimmed V and J ends, which lost 1 base and 7 bases, there was a span of 11 bases. The CDR3 sequence is 15 residues long. The DNA of the CDR3 is TGTGCCAGCAGCTTAGGGGGGGGTACCAATTCACCCCTCCACTTT. This codes for CASSLGGGTNSPLHF.

This clonotype was seen repeatedly, ten times or more. V gene TRBV11-1 combines with J gene TRBJ2-7, with D tentatively TRBD1 (6 bases). The length of the CDR3 is 14 residues. V was trimmed by 3 bases and J by 2 bases, leaving 11 bases between them. Germline V lookup: CDR1 SGHAT, CDR2 FQDESV (reference sequence). The CDR3 sequence: CASSLTGLTYEQYF. The CDR3 region has the DNA TGTGCCAGCAGCTTGACAGGATTAACCTACGAGCAGTACTTC.

The V and J genes are TRBV11-3 and TRBJ1-2; perhaps TRBD1 as D (5 bases). Between the trimmed V and J ends, which lost 6 bases and 2 bases, there was a span of 10 bases. Per the germline V gene, CDR1 is SGHNT and CDR2 is YENEEA. The CDR3 spans 13 residues. The CDR3 loop is CASSWGTNYGYTF. As DNA, the CDR3 is TGTGCCAGCAGTTGGGGCACAAACTATGGCTACACCTTC.

Many counts were recorded for this clonotype. The CDR3 is CASSLSGLAGESYEQYF. CDR3 sequence (DNA): TGTGCCAGCAGTTTATCGGGACTAGCGGGAGAATCCTACGAGCAGTACTTC. The V gene is TRBV28, the J gene TRBJ2-7, with 14 bases that match TRBD2. CDR3 length: 17 amino acids. Germline CDR1 reads MDHEN; CDR2 reads SYDVKM. The V and J ends lost 1 base and 1 base, in that order; junction bases with no gene match: 3. Using reference TRBV28 and TRBJ2-7 for the parts outside the CDR3, the full variable domain is DVKVTQSSRYLVKRTGEKVFLECVQDMDHENMFWYRQDPGLGLRLIYFSYDVKMKEKGDIPEGYSVSREKKERFSLILESASTNQTSMYLCASSLSGLAGESYEQYFGPGTRLTVT.